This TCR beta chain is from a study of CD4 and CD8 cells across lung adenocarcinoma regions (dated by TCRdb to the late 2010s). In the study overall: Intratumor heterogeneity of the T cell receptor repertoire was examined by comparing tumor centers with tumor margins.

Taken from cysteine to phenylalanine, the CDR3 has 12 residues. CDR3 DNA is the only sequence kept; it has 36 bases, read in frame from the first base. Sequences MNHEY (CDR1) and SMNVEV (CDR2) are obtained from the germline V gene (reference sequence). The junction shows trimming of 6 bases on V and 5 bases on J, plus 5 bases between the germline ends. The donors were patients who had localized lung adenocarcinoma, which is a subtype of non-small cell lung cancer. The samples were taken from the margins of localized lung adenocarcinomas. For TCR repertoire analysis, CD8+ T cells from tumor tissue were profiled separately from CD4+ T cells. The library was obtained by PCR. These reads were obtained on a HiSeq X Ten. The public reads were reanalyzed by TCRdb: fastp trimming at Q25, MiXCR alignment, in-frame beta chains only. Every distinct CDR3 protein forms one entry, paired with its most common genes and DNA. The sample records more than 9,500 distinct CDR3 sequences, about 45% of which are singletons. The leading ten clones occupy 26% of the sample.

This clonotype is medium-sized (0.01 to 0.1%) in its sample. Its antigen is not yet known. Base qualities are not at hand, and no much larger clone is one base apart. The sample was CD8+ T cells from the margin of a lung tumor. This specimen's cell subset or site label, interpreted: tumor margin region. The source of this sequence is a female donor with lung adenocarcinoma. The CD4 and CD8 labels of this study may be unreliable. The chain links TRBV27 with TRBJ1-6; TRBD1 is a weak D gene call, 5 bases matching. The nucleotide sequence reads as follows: TGTGCCAGCAGGGGGGATAATTCACCCCTCCACTTT. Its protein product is CASRGDNSPLHF.